The 29 T cell receptor beta chains below were found in one sample sequenced in a study of metastatic and nonmetastatic thyroid tumors (dated by TCRdb to 2018 to 2020). No treatment had been received by any patient before thyroid surgery. The library was produced with PCR. Sequencing was carried out with an Illumina HiSeq 4000. TCRdb reprocessing: public reads trimmed at Q25 with fastp, clones called with MiXCR, in-frame beta chains kept. This sample gives 25,000 to 35,000 clones in total; 15% to 20% of them show up just once. About 4.4% of the sample lies in the top ten. Sequencing was done on a sample of blood. The receptors derive from a female donor with papillary thyroid cancer or a benign thyroid nodule (not recorded which). Some clones in this sample may be carry-over from other donors' samples.

There are many counts of this clone. The rearrangement uses TRBV20-1 and TRBJ1-4; possibly TRBD1 for D (5 bases). V lost 2 bases, J lost 4 bases, and 11 bases lay in between. Per germline, CDR1 DFQATT and CDR2 SNEGSKA (reference sequence). CDR3 length: 14 residues. Here the CDR3 reads CSARPLRGNEKLFF. CDR3 bases: TGCAGTGCTAGACCCCTTAGGGGTAATGAAAAACTGTTTTTT.

This clone was found many times. This chain connects TRBV12-3 or TRBV12-4 to TRBJ2-2; D gene uncertain. The CDR3 contains 16 residues. Deletions cut 2 bases from V and 2 bases from J, with 12 bases between. Here the CDR3 DNA reads TGTGCCAGCAGTTTAAGCCCCGGGTTTAACACCGGGGAGCTGTTTTTT. Translating it yields CASSLSPGFNTGELFF.

This clone came up many times. Compared with germline, one end of the junction differs, possibly owing to a read error. J is TRBJ2-3 and V is TRBV2, with 10 bases that match TRBD2. From germline, CDR1 is SNHLY and CDR2 FYNNEI. The CDR3 loop spans 16 amino acids. The CDR3, as DNA: TGTGCCAGCACCCAGCGGGAGGGCGTCTTAGCAGATGCGCAGTATTTT. Its protein is CASTQREGVLADAQYF.

In its sample, this clone is medium-sized. CDR3 sequence reads: CASRPGPGYEQYF. The CDR3 DNA sequence: TGTGCCAGCAGGCCGGGACCGGGCTACGAGCAGTACTTC. The V and J genes are TRBV28 and TRBJ2-7; D possibly uses TRBD1 or TRBD2 (5 bases each). CDR1 and CDR2 from the germline V gene are MDHEN and SYDVKM. V shed 6 bases and J shed 3 bases, with 12 bases lying between them. This CDR3 is 13 amino acids long.

This clone was seen a few times. The chain has TRBV7-3 and TRBJ2-1; D not certain. CDR1 and CDR2 from the germline V gene are SGHTA and FQGTGA. Trimming took off 6 bases at V and 2 bases at J, with 8 bases between the two ends. The CDR3 totals 13 residues. The CDR3 loop reads CASSLVAYNEQFF. CDR3 DNA: TGTGCCAGCAGTTTGGTCGCCTACAATGAGCAGTTCTTC.

This clone is labeled as medium-sized. The V and J genes are TRBV5-1 and TRBJ2-7, with D maybe TRBD2 (5 bases). The CDR3 is 18 residues long. The ends were cut back, 2 bases at V and 0 bases at J, with 21 bases in the middle. Germline CDR1 reads SGHRS; CDR2 reads YFSETQ. DNA of the CDR3: TGCGCCAGCAGCTTACGAACGCCAGCGGCAGCCGACTCCTACGAGCAGTACTTC. It translates to CASSLRTPAAADSYEQYF.

The genes are TRBV6-1 and TRBJ1-1; 7 bases agree with TRBD1. CDR3 length: 14 amino acids. Germline lookup yields CDR1 MNHNS and CDR2 SASEGT. V shed 5 bases, J shed 3 bases, and the junction held 6 bases outside the gene matches. The DNA for the CDR3 is TGTGCCAGCAGTCCCAGGGGGTGGGACACTGAAGCTTTCTTT. Residues: CASSPRGWDTEAFF.

By proportion, this clone is medium-sized (0.01 to 0.1%). The rearrangement uses TRBV6-5 and TRBJ2-7; D not certain. Trimming stripped 2 bases from V and 2 bases from J, with 7 bases between. CDR1 MNHEY and CDR2 SVGAGI come from the germline V gene. The CDR3 spans 13 residues. CDR3 sequence (DNA): TGTGCCAGCAGTTACGGGGAAACCTACGAGCAGTACTTC. Protein: CASSYGETYEQYF.

This clone was observed at least ten times. The chain is built from TRBV4-2 and TRBJ2-3; TRBD1 might be the D (7 bases). Trimming removed 2 bases from V and 0 bases from J, with 12 bases in between. The CDR3 is 16 residues long. Germline assignment: CDR1 LGHNA and CDR2 YNFKEQ. The CDR3 DNA is TGTGCCAGCAGCCAAAGGGCGGGACAGAGCACAGATACGCAGTATTTT. Translated, it gives CASSQRAGQSTDTQYF.

This clone was seen repeatedly, ten times or more. This rearrangement joins TRBV4-2 to TRBJ2-1, with 7 bases that match TRBD1. CDR1 and CDR2 (germline): LGHNA, YNFKEQ. CDR3 length: 16 amino acids. V lost 3 bases to trimming and J lost 0 bases; unmatched junction nucleotides: 5. CDR3 DNA: TGTGCCAGCAGCCACGAGGGACAGAGCTCCTACAATGAGCAGTTCTTC. It translates to CASSHEGQSSYNEQFF.

This clone was seen repeatedly, ten times or more. The rearrangement links TRBV2 to TRBJ1-6, with a tentative D call TRBD1 (5 bases). The CDR3 has 15 residues. Germline V gene lookup returns CDR1 SNHLY and CDR2 FYNNEI. V gave up 2 bases and J gave up 4 bases, with 9 bases separating them. Here the CDR3 reads CASSEQGRYNSPLHF. CDR3 bases: TGTGCCAGCAGTGAACAGGGCCGGTATAATTCACCCCTCCACTTT.

In this sample, this clone turned up many times. A much larger clone differs by one base, so this may be a read error. The CDR3 here is CASRRGLEAGELFF. The DNA of the CDR3 is TGTGCCAGCAGGAGGGGACTAGAGGCCGGGGAGCTGTTTTTT. This sequence joins TRBV6-4 and TRBJ2-2; 8 bases are shared with TRBD2. The CDR3 covers 14 residues. Germline loops: CDR1 MRHNA, CDR2 SNTAGT. V shed 6 bases, J shed 6 bases, and the junction held 6 bases outside the gene matches.

This clone came up many times. The chain carries TRBV4-2 and TRBJ2-3; D unresolved. V was clipped by 4 bases and J by 5 bases, with 19 bases between them. CDR1 and CDR2 from the germline V gene are LGHNA and YNFKEQ. The CDR3 is made up of 16 amino acids. CDR3 protein: CASSPPGLETGDTQYF. CDR3 coding DNA: TGTGCCAGCAGCCCCCCGGGCCTAGAAACGGGAGATACGCAGTATTTT.

CDR3 coding DNA: TGCGCCAGCAGCCAAGCCTTCGCCGGGGTAGCCAAAAACATTCAGTACTTC. Translated, it gives CASSQAFAGVAKNIQYF. The V gene is TRBV4-1, the J gene TRBJ2-4; maybe TRBD2 (5 bases). Germline V gene lookup returns CDR1 MGHRA and CDR2 YSYEKL. The CDR3 loop spans 17 amino acids. V lost 1 base, J lost 0 bases, and 13 bases lay in between.

This clone came up many times. The gene calls are TRBV7-9 and TRBJ2-7; no firm D call. V lost 2 bases, J lost 0 bases, and 14 bases lay in between. The V gene's germline CDR1 is SEHNR and CDR2 FQNEAQ (reference sequence). The CDR3 extends over 16 amino acids. The CDR3: CASSLYIGISSYEQYF. The CDR3 nucleotides are TGTGCCAGCAGCTTATATATCGGCATCAGCTCCTACGAGCAGTACTTC.

This clone occurred many times. The chain joins TRBV5-1 to TRBJ2-2; D perhaps matches TRBD2 (6 bases). The germline V gene encodes CDR1 SGHRS and CDR2 YFSETQ. The CDR3 spans 14 residues. Trimming pared 6 bases from V and 4 bases from J, leaving 13 bases between. The CDR3 region is CASNPGGSTGELFF. Here the CDR3 DNA reads TGCGCCAGCAACCCCGGGGGTTCCACCGGGGAGCTGTTTTTT. The full variable domain, rest sourced from reference TRBV5-1 and TRBJ2-2, is KAGVTQTPRYLIKTRGQQVTLSCSPISGHRSVSWYQQTPGQGLQFLFEYFSETQRNKGNFPGRFSGRQFSNSRSEMNVSTLELGDSALYLCASNPGGSTGELFFGEGSRLTVL.

This clone has a count of ten or more. The rearrangement joins TRBV4-3 to TRBJ2-7; 14 bases align to TRBD2. Germline-derived CDR1 and CDR2 are LGHNA and YSLEER. Trimming cost V 0 bases and J 5 bases; bases outside gene matches: 6. The CDR3 is made up of 17 amino acids. CDR3 sequence: CASSQDPGTSGGNEQYF. Written as DNA, the CDR3 is TGCGCCAGCAGCCAAGATCCTGGGACTAGCGGGGGCAACGAGCAGTACTTC.

This clone was counted many times. The rearrangement joins TRBV20-1 to TRBJ2-7; possibly TRBD2 for D (6 bases). CDR3 length: 15 residues. Germline loops: CDR1 DFQATT, CDR2 SNEGSKA (reference sequence). Trimming left V 5 bases short and J 7 bases short, with 24 bases between. This CDR3 reads CSAQEDTLRAGEQYF. For the CDR3, the DNA is TGCAGTGCTCAAGAAGACACCCTCCGGGCGGGGGAGCAGTACTTC.

The table lists this clone with many counts. The rearrangement joins TRBV2 to TRBJ2-3, with a tentative D call TRBD1 (6 bases). Trimming left V 3 bases short and J 6 bases short, with 16 bases between. The germline CDR1 and CDR2 sequences are SNHLY and FYNNEI. The CDR3 is 15 amino acids. DNA for the CDR3: TGTGCCAGCAGTGAGGGGACAATAAGCATGGATACGCAGTATTTT. Translated: CASSEGTISMDTQYF.

As concerns this clone: The junction differs from germline at one of its ends, possibly a read error. The genes are TRBV27 and TRBJ2-1, with 12 bases fitting TRBD2. Germline values: CDR1 MNHEY, CDR2 SMNVEV (reference sequence). This CDR3 is built from 18 residues. The CDR3 DNA reads TGTGCCAGCATTTTACCCGGACTAGCGGGATGGCCTGGGGGTGAGCAGTTCTTC. Its translation: CASILPGLAGWPGGEQFF.

The rearrangement uses TRBV5-1 and TRBJ2-5, with 10 bases lining up with TRBD2. CDR3 length: 14 residues. The ends lost 5 bases at V and 10 bases at J; junction bases unmatched: 11. Germline V CDR1 and CDR2: SGHRS, YFSETQ. The CDR3 here is CASRALAGKGNQYF. CDR3 in DNA: TGCGCCAGCAGGGCACTAGCGGGAAAGGGGAACCAGTACTTC. Full variable domain (missing parts from reference TRBV5-1 and TRBJ2-5): KAGVTQTPRYLIKTRGQQVTLSCSPISGHRSVSWYQQTPGQGLQFLFEYFSETQRNKGNFPGRFSGRQFSNSRSEMNVSTLELGDSALYLCASRALAGKGNQYFGPGTRLLVL.

J is TRBJ1-6 and V is TRBV4-1; D remains unclear. The CDR3 extends over 15 amino acids. Germline lookup yields CDR1 MGHRA and CDR2 YSYEKL. Trimming took off 1 base at V and 6 bases at J, with 10 bases between the two ends. CDR3 sequence reads: CASSQVLVGNSPLHF. Written as DNA, the CDR3 is TGCGCCAGCAGCCAAGTTTTAGTGGGTAATTCACCCCTCCACTTT.

This clone has at least ten counts. V and J are TRBV7-2 and TRBJ2-5; 13 nucleotides match TRBD2. Looked up from germline, CDR1 is SGHTA and CDR2 is FQGNSA. There are 16 residues in the CDR3. The V gene end was trimmed by 5 bases and the J gene end by 5 bases; junction bases not matched to a gene: 8. Written as DNA, the CDR3 is TGTGCCAGCAGCCCCGGGACTAGCGGGATAGGGGAGACCCAGTACTTC. Translating it yields CASSPGTSGIGETQYF.

In this sample, this clone is medium-sized. The J gene is TRBJ1-1, the V gene TRBV6-2 or TRBV6-3; 10 nucleotides line up with TRBD1. The CDR3 totals 18 residues. V shed 5 bases and J 4 bases; nucleotides not matched to a gene: 16. Germline V gene lookup returns CDR1 MNHEY and CDR2 SVGEGT. The CDR3 is CASSAGQGVRWGSTEAFF. Written as DNA, the CDR3 is TGTGCCAGCAGTGCAGGACAGGGGGTGAGATGGGGGAGCACTGAAGCTTTCTTT.

There are many counts of this clone. The chain joins TRBV30 to TRBJ2-3, with 9 bases that match TRBD2. CDR1 is GTSNPN and CDR2 is SVGIG in the germline V gene (reference sequence). Trimming removed 3 bases from V and 6 bases from J; junction bases left unmatched: 10. CDR3 length equals 15 residues. The CDR3 DNA reads as TGTGCCTGGAGGATCAGGCGGGGGGGCGGGGATACGCAGTATTTT. This translates into CAWRIRRGGGDTQYF.

This clone was detected many times. The CDR3 reads CASNQEGSAGSPLHF. CDR3 bases: TGTGCCAGCAATCAAGAGGGGTCCGCAGGTTCACCCCTCCACTTT. The chain employs TRBV28 and TRBJ1-6, with D maybe TRBD1 (5 bases). CDR1 MDHEN and CDR2 SYDVKM come from the germline V gene. The V end was cut by 7 bases, the J end by 9 bases, with 19 bases between. The CDR3 has 15 amino acids.

The chain combines TRBV4-1 with TRBJ2-3, with 8 nucleotides matching TRBD2. The CDR3 totals 18 residues. Trimming took 3 bases from V and 6 from J; bases not matched to a gene: 17. Germline CDR1 MGHRA, CDR2 YSYEKL. CDR3 amino acids: CASSQAEANGGAMDTQYF. DNA for the CDR3: TGCGCCAGCAGCCAGGCAGAAGCTAACGGGGGGGCCATGGATACGCAGTATTTT.

This clone turned up a few times. One end of the junction fails to match germline, which may point to a read error. The chain combines TRBV7-2 with TRBJ1-3, with D hard to call. The germline V gene has CDR1 SGHTA and CDR2 FQGNSA. This CDR3 region has 11 residues. CDR3 loop: CASSSGNTICF. In DNA form, the CDR3 reads TGCGCCAGCAGCTCTGGAAACACCATATGTTTT.

This clone was found many times. This chain uses TRBV20-1 with TRBJ2-5; either TRBD1 or TRBD2 may supply D (5 bases each). From germline, CDR1 is DFQATT and CDR2 SNEGSKA (reference sequence). V dropped 3 bases and J dropped 3 bases, with 8 bases sitting between them. The CDR3 runs to 12 residues. DNA for the CDR3: TGCAGTGCTAGTGGGACGGAAGAGACCCAGTACTTC. Protein product: CSASGTEETQYF.